This T cell receptor beta chain was observed in a study of T-cell reconstitution after alpha-beta-depleted transplantation in children. Study observations and caveats: T cells produced anew were the main source of T-cell counts and diversity one year after transplant.

Regarding this clonotype: Antigen: not known.

Unique molecular identifiers were incorporated into the prepared TCRbeta library. TCRdb reprocessed the PCR reads with MiXCR, giving one entry per CDR3 protein. The sample lists approximately 520,000 distinct CDR3 sequences, 9.5% to 12% seen once, with about 15% in the top ten. This CDR3 is built from 16 residues. Deletions cut 7 bases from V and 0 bases from J, with 20 bases between. Germline V gene data show CDR1 as DFQATT and CDR2 as SNEGSKA (reference sequence). The chain links TRBV20-1 to TRBJ2-3, with D maybe TRBD2 (7 bases). The origin of this receptor is a female patient under 10 years old who had a stem cell transplant for aplastic anemia, so the T cells may come from the graft donor. Specimen: PBMCs, mostly from graft donor cells, collected 180 days after TCRalphabeta/CD19-depleted stem cell transplant. CDR3 sequence: CSGYLGRGGSTDTQYF. CDR3 bases: TGCAGTGGCTACCTAGGGAGGGGGGGGAGCACAGATACGCAGTATTTT.